The 23 T cell receptor beta chains presented below share a single source sample, sequenced in a study of cytomegalovirus exposure and HLA in healthy donors. This PCR relied on a set of 60 Vbeta primers and 13 Jbeta primers. Using immunoSEQ multiplex PCR, the repertoire was profiled, and TCRdb retains in-frame clones only, with some absent. Of roughly 190,000 clones in the sample, roughly 9.4% were seen once. The sequenced material came from PBMCs. The receptors originated from a woman aged 25 to 39 in good health and CMV-seropositive.

This clone has a handful of counts. The chain is built from TRBV5-1 and TRBJ1-4; D gene uncertain. Germline V gene data show CDR1 as SGHRS and CDR2 as YFSETQ. The CDR3 extends over 15 amino acids. V was shortened by 1 base and J by 8 bases, with 15 bases between the two germline ends. The CDR3 sequence: CASSLSGRLMEKLFF. Here the CDR3 DNA reads TGCGCCAGCAGCTTGTCTGGCAGGCTGATGGAAAAACTGTTTTTT. Combining the CDR3 with reference TRBV5-1 and TRBJ1-4 gives the whole variable domain KAGVTQTPRYLIKTRGQQVTLSCSPISGHRSVSWYQQTPGQGLQFLFEYFSETQRNKGNFPGRFSGRQFSNSRSEMNVSTLELGDSALYLCASSLSGRLMEKLFFGSGTQLSVL.

This clone was observed once. The chain is built from TRBV7-2 and TRBJ2-5; TRBD2 matches at 12 bases. Germline trimming cut 0 bases from V and 5 bases from J; bases unmatched to any gene: 1. CDR3 size: 15 residues. Germline CDR1 is SGHTA and CDR2 is FQGNSA. CDR3 loop: CASSLATSGRETQYF. The DNA of the CDR3 is TGTGCCAGCAGCTTAGCAACTAGCGGGAGGGAGACCCAGTACTTC.

This clone was seen a few times. For the CDR3, the DNA is TGTGCCTGTGGTCGGGACAGGTTAGGTGAAAAACTGTTTTTT. Its translation is CACGRDRLGEKLFF. V is TRBV30 and J is TRBJ1-4, with 8 bases aligning to TRBD1. The CDR3 is 14 amino acids. The germline V gene has CDR1 GTSNPN and CDR2 SVGIG (reference sequence). J was trimmed by 7 bases and V by 6 bases; bases with no gene match: 10.

The chain combines TRBV10-2 with TRBJ1-5; possible D gene TRBD1, 6 bases. The ends were cut back, 5 bases at V and 10 bases at J, with 18 bases in the middle. Germline values: CDR1 WSHSY, CDR2 SAAADI. The CDR3 runs to 14 residues. In DNA, the CDR3 is TGCGCCAGCAGTATTCAAGGGGGTATCGTACCCCAGCATTTT. Translated, it gives CASSIQGGIVPQHF.

The chain uses TRBV6-1 and TRBJ1-2, with unresolved D. Trimming cost V 6 bases and J 4 bases, with 18 bases left between them. Germline CDR1 is MNHNS and CDR2 is SASEGT. CDR3 size: 15 residues. CDR3 protein: CASSREFDSLYGYTF. CDR3 bases: TGTGCCAGCAGCCGCGAATTTGACTCTCTCTATGGCTACACCTTC.

This clone turned up a few times. The V call is TRBV4-1, the J call TRBJ2-5; 8 bases fit TRBD2. The CDR3 has 16 amino acids. Germline assignment: CDR1 MGHRA and CDR2 YSYEKL. The V segment lost 4 bases and the J segment 1 base; nucleotides outside the gene matches: 8. The CDR3 spells CASSPVGLAGQETQYF. The CDR3 DNA follows: TGCGCCAGCAGCCCTGTGGGTCTAGCGGGCCAAGAGACCCAGTACTTC.

This clone was seen only a few times. The chain uses TRBV7-8 and TRBJ1-1; a weak D match, TRBD1 (6 bases). Germline V lookup: CDR1 SGHVS, CDR2 FQNEAQ. The CDR3 contains 13 residues. V was trimmed by 8 bases and J by 3 bases, leaving 13 bases between them. CDR3 bases: TGTGCCAGCGTCGGACAGATACACACTGAAGCTTTCTTT. Protein product: CASVGQIHTEAFF.

Worth noting for this clone: One end of the junction varies from germline; a read error may be responsible. The chain carries TRBV7-8 and TRBJ2-1, with 10 bases lining up with TRBD2. In germline, CDR1 is SGHVS, CDR2 FQNEAQ. There are 15 residues in the CDR3. The CDR3 bases are TGTGCCAGCAGCTTAGGGCTAGCGGGAGCGGGGACCTTAATCTTC. Translated: CASSLGLAGAGTLIF.

This clone was found a few times. The rearrangement uses TRBV6-1 and TRBJ2-7, with D possibly being TRBD2 (6 bases). The CDR3 consists of 13 residues. The germline V gene encodes CDR1 MNHNS and CDR2 SASEGT. V dropped 3 bases and J dropped 4 bases, with 10 bases sitting between them. The CDR3: CASSDGSGYEQYF. In DNA, the CDR3 is TGTGCCAGCAGTGATGGTAGCGGATACGAGCAGTACTTC.

There are a few counts of this clone. The chain is built from TRBV7-2 and TRBJ2-1, with D tentatively TRBD2 (5 bases). The CDR3 consists of 12 residues. CDR1 and CDR2 (germline): SGHTA, FQGNSA. Trimming pared 5 bases from V and 10 bases from J, leaving 12 bases between. The CDR3 bases are TGTGCCAGCAGCCTCCAACGAGGGGAGCAGTTCTTC. It specifies CASSLQRGEQFF.

A few counts support this clone. This chain joins TRBV19 and TRBJ1-2, with D perhaps matching TRBD1 (6 bases). Per germline, CDR1 LNHDA and CDR2 SQIVND (reference sequence). The CDR3 runs to 14 residues. Trimming removed 5 bases from V and 7 bases from J, with 17 bases in between. The CDR3 is CASSARTVLGGYTF. The DNA for the CDR3 is TGTGCCAGTAGTGCCCGGACAGTCTTAGGTGGCTACACCTTC.

V gene TRBV27 combines with J gene TRBJ1-4; D is undetermined. Trimming took 3 bases from V and 2 from J, leaving 10 bases between them. CDR3 length equals 15 residues. Germline loops: CDR1 MNHEY, CDR2 SMNVEV (reference sequence). CDR3: CASSFTRGTNEKLFF. In nucleotides, the CDR3 is TGTGCCAGCAGTTTTACCAGAGGTACTAATGAAAAACTGTTTTTT.

This chain joins TRBV2 and TRBJ2-4, with D possibly TRBD1 on 6 matching bases. CDR1 is SNHLY and CDR2 is FYNNEI in the germline V gene. V dropped 7 bases and J dropped 3 bases, with 10 bases sitting between them. The CDR3 totals 13 residues. DNA for the CDR3: TGTGCCAGCAAGATAGGGGGCAAAAACATTCAGTACTTC. It is translated as CASKIGGKNIQYF.

This clone turned up a few times. The rearrangement links TRBV6-1 to TRBJ2-2; the D is unclear. CDR1 is MNHNS, CDR2 SASEGT, per germline. This CDR3 comprises 15 residues. The V gene lost 2 bases and the J gene lost 1 base, with 8 bases spanning the gap. The DNA of the CDR3 is TGTGCCAGCAGTGAAATGAGAGGGAACACCGGGGAGCTGTTTTTT. Encoded protein: CASSEMRGNTGELFF.

This clone was seen only once. The CDR3: CASSFGDRGRVMYEQYF. The CDR3 coding sequence is TGTGCCAGCAGCTTTGGGGACAGGGGGCGCGTAATGTACGAGCAGTACTTC. J is TRBJ2-7 and V is TRBV11-2, with 12 bases fitting TRBD1. The germline V gene encodes CDR1 SGHAT and CDR2 FQNNGV. V lost 3 bases, J lost 4 bases, and 10 bases stayed unmatched. The CDR3 has 17 amino acids.

The chain has TRBV19 and TRBJ1-2; maybe TRBD1 (5 bases). Germline V CDR1 and CDR2: LNHDA, SQIVND (reference sequence). The V end was cut by 5 bases, the J end by 0 bases, with 13 bases between. This CDR3 contains 15 residues. CDR3 region: CASSVGHEANYGYTF. The CDR3 DNA is TGTGCCAGTAGTGTCGGACACGAAGCTAACTATGGCTACACCTTC.

This clone was seen a handful of times. The V call is TRBV6-7, the J call TRBJ2-1, with 7 bases aligning to TRBD2. TRBV6-7 is an ORF for which the function is uncertain. After removal of 9 bases from V and 8 bases from J, the junction contained 16 bases not matched to a gene. The CDR3 covers 15 residues. The DNA for the CDR3 is TGTGCCAGTTACACCGGGACTAAGGATGGAGATGAGCAGTTCTTC. Translated, it gives CASYTGTKDGDEQFF.

The chain has TRBV6-1 and TRBJ1-5, with TRBD1 matching over 7 bases. The germline gives CDR1 MNHNS, CDR2 SASEGT. The V gene end was trimmed by 6 bases and the J gene end by 4 bases; junction bases not matched to a gene: 9. The CDR3 totals 15 residues. The CDR3, as DNA: TGTGCCAGCAGGCTGACAGGGTGGGGAAATCAGCCCCAGCATTTT. Translated: CASRLTGWGNQPQHF.

This clone has only a few counts. The chain recombines TRBV2 with TRBJ1-4; D is ambiguous. Germline-derived CDR1 and CDR2 are SNHLY and FYNNEI. V was clipped by 6 bases and J by 8 bases, with 16 bases between them. This CDR3 contains 14 residues. The CDR3 bases are TGTGCCAGCAGCCCAGACCGGGCGGGGGAAAAACTGTTTTTT. Translation gives CASSPDRAGEKLFF.

This clone turned up a few times. The chain uses TRBV7-3 and TRBJ2-1; TRBD2 is a possible D gene (5 bases). V dropped 6 bases and J dropped 10 bases, with 10 bases sitting between them. The germline gives CDR1 SGHTA, CDR2 FQGTGA. The CDR3 has 11 residues. CDR3 amino acids: CASRTKREQFF. DNA of the CDR3: TGTGCCAGCAGGACCAAGCGGGAGCAGTTCTTC. Based on the CDR3 plus reference TRBV7-3 and TRBJ2-1, the full variable domain is GAGVSQTPSNKVTEKGKYVELRCDPISGHTALYWYRQSLGQGPEFLIYFQGTGAADDSGLPNDRFFAVRPEGSVSTLKIQRTERGDSAVYLCASRTKREQFFGPGTRLTVL.

This clone has a handful of counts. This rearrangement joins TRBV7-9 to TRBJ2-5; 7 bases match TRBD2. Germline trimming cut 5 bases from V and 4 bases from J; bases unmatched to any gene: 10. In germline, CDR1 is SEHNR, CDR2 FQNEAQ (reference sequence). CDR3 length: 15 residues. CDR3 amino acids: CASSPVVAGTETQYF. The DNA of the CDR3 is TGTGCCAGCAGCCCTGTGGTAGCGGGTACAGAGACCCAGTACTTC.

The chain is built from TRBV19 and TRBJ2-4, with D possibly TRBD2 on 5 matching bases. Germline loops: CDR1 LNHDA, CDR2 SQIVND (reference sequence). This CDR3 comprises 12 residues. V lost 5 bases and J 6 bases, leaving 8 bases between the germline ends. CDR3 DNA: TGTGCCAGTAGTTTCCGGGGAAACATTCAGTACTTC. Protein sequence: CASSFRGNIQYF.

In this sample, this clone turned up a few times. This chain uses TRBV11-3 with TRBJ2-2; 7 nucleotides match TRBD1. This CDR3 contains 12 residues. Germline assignment: CDR1 SGHNT and CDR2 YENEEA. Losses at the gene ends were 7 bases for V and 8 bases for J; bases not matched to a gene: 4. Here the CDR3 DNA reads TGTGCCAGCAACAGGGGAACGGGGGAGCTGTTTTTT. Translated: CASNRGTGELFF. The full variable domain, completed using reference TRBV11-3 and TRBJ2-2, is EAGVVQSPRYKIIEKKQPVAFWCNPISGHNTLYWYLQNLGQGPELLIRYENEEAVDDSQLPKDRFSAERLKGVDSTLKIQPAELGDSAVYLCASNRGTGELFFGEGSRLTVL.